One and the same sample provided the 18 T cell receptor beta chains below, sequenced in a study of blood T cell repertoires in COVID-19. Sequencing used immunoSEQ multiplex PCR; TCRdb keeps in-frame clones, though not all of them. The table shows approximately 220,000 clones, with around nine tenths occurring only once. Material for sequencing was peripheral blood. The receptors were sampled from a man aged 35 to 55 with acute or convalescent COVID-19.

This clone was recorded once. The chain is built from TRBV4-2 and TRBJ1-2, with TRBD1 identical over 7 bases. CDR3 length: 15 residues. V was pared by 1 base and J by 1 base, with 3 bases of the junction left unmatched. Germline-derived CDR1 and CDR2 are LGHNA and YNFKEQ. The CDR3 loop is CASSQGDSLNYGYTF. The CDR3 nucleotides are TGTGCCAGCAGCCAAGGGGACAGTCTTAACTATGGCTACACCTTC.

The chain is built from TRBV7-9 and TRBJ2-1, with TRBD2 matching over 7 bases. This CDR3 is 18 amino acids long. Germline-derived CDR1 and CDR2 are SEHNR and FQNEAQ (reference sequence). The ends lost 5 bases at V and 1 base at J; junction bases unmatched: 14. The CDR3 region is CASSASGAGVGSYNEQFF. CDR3 DNA sequence: TGTGCCAGCAGCGCCAGCGGTGCGGGGGTGGGTTCCTACAATGAGCAGTTCTTC.

The chain recombines TRBV5-4 with TRBJ2-7; D remains unclear. The V and J ends lost 2 bases and 1 base respectively, with 13 bases between them. The CDR3 sequence is 15 residues long. Germline lookup yields CDR1 SGHNT and CDR2 YYREEE (reference sequence). CDR3 in amino acids: CASSFALGVSYEQYF. CDR3 bases: TGTGCCAGCAGCTTCGCGTTGGGCGTATCCTACGAGCAGTACTTC.

The chain joins TRBV7-2 to TRBJ1-6; D remains ambiguous. Germline V CDR1 and CDR2: SGHTA, FQGNSA. The CDR3 sequence is 16 residues long. Trimming stripped 5 bases from V and 5 bases from J, with 16 bases between. The CDR3 is CASSLNPGNNNSPLHF. In nucleotides, the CDR3 is TGTGCCAGCAGCCTTAACCCGGGGAACAATAATTCACCCCTCCACTTT.

The chain employs TRBV2 and TRBJ2-7; the match to TRBD1 covers 7 bases. CDR3 size: 13 residues. Trimming took 2 bases from V and 12 from J; bases not matched to a gene: 10. CDR1 and CDR2 from the germline V gene are SNHLY and FYNNEI. The CDR3 protein is CASSEQRDSIGYF. In DNA form, the CDR3 reads TGTGCCAGCAGTGAACAACGGGACAGCATCGGGTACTTC. Full variable domain (missing parts from reference TRBV2 and TRBJ2-7): EPEVTQTPSHQVTQMGQEVILRCVPISNHLYFYWYRQILGQKVEFLVSFYNNEISEKSEIFDDQFSVERPDGSNFTLKIRSTKLEDSAMYFCASSEQRDSIGYFGPGTRLTVT.

The chain joins TRBV19 to TRBJ2-7; TRBD2 is a possible D gene (5 bases). Deletions cut 2 bases from V and 2 bases from J, with 10 bases between. The CDR3 sequence is 14 residues long. The germline V gene has CDR1 LNHDA and CDR2 SQIVND (reference sequence). The CDR3 here is CASSISWGAYEQYF. In DNA, the CDR3 is TGTGCCAGTAGTATAAGCTGGGGAGCCTACGAGCAGTACTTC. The entire variable domain, with the rest obtained from reference TRBV19 and TRBJ2-7, is as follows: DGGITQSPKYLFRKEGQNVTLSCEQNLNHDAMYWYRQDPGQGLRLIYYSQIVNDFQKGDIAEGYSVSREKKESFPLTVTSAQKNPTAFYLCASSISWGAYEQYFGPGTRLTVT.

J is TRBJ2-2 and V is TRBV18, with 10 bases fitting TRBD1. The CDR3 loop spans 14 amino acids. Germline CDR1 KGHSH, CDR2 LQKENI. V lost 5 bases, J lost 4 bases, and 1 base stayed unmatched. Written as DNA, the CDR3 is TGTGCCAGCTCAGGGACAGGGGTCACCGGGGAGCTGTTTTTT. Encoded protein: CASSGTGVTGELFF.

V and J are TRBV18 and TRBJ2-3; TRBD1 agrees at 8 bases. CDR1 and CDR2 from the germline V gene are KGHSH and LQKENI. The V and J ends lost 3 bases and 0 bases, in that order; junction bases with no gene match: 2. This CDR3 comprises 15 residues. The CDR3 DNA reads as TGTGCCAGCTCACCTGACAGGGGTAGCACAGATACGCAGTATTTT. Its translation: CASSPDRGSTDTQYF.

The CDR3 sequence: CASSPWTGGISGNTIYF. The DNA of the CDR3 is TGTGCCAGCAGCCCCTGGACAGGGGGTATCTCTGGAAACACCATATATTTT. V usage is TRBV13 and J usage is TRBJ1-3, with 10 nucleotides matching TRBD1. After removal of 5 bases from V and 0 bases from J, the junction contained 7 bases not matched to a gene. CDR1 and CDR2 from the germline V gene are PRHDT and FYEKMQ (reference sequence). The CDR3 runs 17 residues.

The genes are TRBV4-3 and TRBJ2-6; D is unclear. Trimming took 4 bases from V and 0 from J, leaving 7 bases between them. Germline V gene lookup returns CDR1 LGHNA and CDR2 YSLEER. The CDR3 consists of 15 residues. CDR3 DNA: TGCGCCAGCAGCCCTCACTTCTCTGGGGCCAACGTCCTGACTTTC. Translating it yields CASSPHFSGANVLTF.

The V call is TRBV21-1, the J call TRBJ2-7; TRBD1, the table's D call, was not compared with the DNA. TRBV21-1 constitutes a pseudogene. The CDR3 has 17 amino acids. This CDR3 reads CASSKGQNRVGSYEQYF. The CDR3 DNA reads TGTGCCAGCAGCAAAGGTCAGAACAGGGTAGGATCCTACGAGCAGTACTTC.

This clone was detected a few times. The rearrangement joins TRBV6-1 to TRBJ2-7; a weak D match, TRBD2 (5 bases). The CDR3 has 15 residues. CDR1 is MNHNS, CDR2 SASEGT, per germline. The V end was cut by 2 bases, the J end by 5 bases, with 16 bases between. Here the CDR3 DNA reads TGTGCCAGCAGTGAACAACAAGGGTGGCGGGACGAGCAGTACTTC. As protein: CASSEQQGWRDEQYF.

This clone was seen at least ten times. The chain uses TRBV16 and TRBJ1-1, with TRBD1 matching over 8 bases. Germline values: CDR1 KGHSY, CDR2 FQNENV. The CDR3 sequence is 15 residues long. J gave up 6 bases and V 4 bases, and 10 bases lay outside the gene matches. The CDR3 sequence: CASSPQGQGKPEAFF. The CDR3 bases are TGTGCCAGCAGCCCTCAAGGACAGGGAAAACCTGAAGCTTTCTTT.

The chain carries TRBV3-1 (or the pseudogene TRBV3-2) and TRBJ2-7; 7 bases map to TRBD1. The CDR3 runs to 13 residues. Losses at the gene ends were 6 bases for V and 3 bases for J; bases not matched to a gene: 5. Germline V gives CDR1 LGHDT, CDR2 YNNKEL (reference sequence). The CDR3 spells CASSPQGNYEQYF. For the CDR3, the DNA is TGTGCCAGCAGTCCACAGGGGAACTACGAGCAGTACTTC.

J is TRBJ2-7 and V is TRBV20-1; TRBD2 might be the D (6 bases). V lost 4 bases, J lost 12 bases, and 16 bases lay in between. This CDR3 has 11 amino acids. Germline lookup yields CDR1 DFQATT and CDR2 SNEGSKA (reference sequence). CDR3 in DNA: TGCAGTGCTACCCAGGGAGGTTTAGGGTACTTC. Translated, it gives CSATQGGLGYF.

The table lists this clone with a count of one. The chain's CDR3 is CASFKGYNEQFF. The CDR3 nucleotides read TGTGCCAGCTTCAAGGGGTACAATGAGCAGTTCTTC. The V and J genes are TRBV27 and TRBJ2-1, with D perhaps matching TRBD1 (5 bases). Germline CDR1 is MNHEY and CDR2 is SMNVEV (reference sequence). The CDR3 runs to 12 residues. Deletions cut 8 bases from V and 4 bases from J, with 9 bases between.

The chain carries TRBV21-1 and TRBJ1-3. TRBV21-1 corresponds to a pseudogene. The length of the CDR3 is 16 residues. The CDR3 DNA reads TGTGCCAGCAGCAAAGACGGCGGGGGGGATGGAAACACCATATATTTT. It specifies CASSKDGGGDGNTIYF.

The rearrangement links TRBV27 to TRBJ2-1, with 8 bases aligning to TRBD2. Germline-derived CDR1 and CDR2 are MNHEY and SMNVEV (reference sequence). V trimming: 4 bases; J trimming: 2 bases; junction bases outside the gene matches: 10. The CDR3 is 17 residues long. Written as DNA, the CDR3 is TGTGCCAGCAGTTCACGTAGCGGGGTGGGGCCCTACAATGAGCAGTTCTTC. Protein: CASSSRSGVGPYNEQFF.